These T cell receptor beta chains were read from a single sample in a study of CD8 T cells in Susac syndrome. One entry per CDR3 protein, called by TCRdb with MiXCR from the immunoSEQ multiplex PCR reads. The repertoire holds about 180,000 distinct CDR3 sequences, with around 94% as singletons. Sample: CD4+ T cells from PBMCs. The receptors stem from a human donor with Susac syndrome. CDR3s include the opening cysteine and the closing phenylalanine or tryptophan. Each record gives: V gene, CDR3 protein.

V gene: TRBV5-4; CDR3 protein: CASSITSGGIYEQYF
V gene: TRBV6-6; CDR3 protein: CASSTPWEQYF
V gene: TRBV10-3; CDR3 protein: CAISDAPTDTQYF
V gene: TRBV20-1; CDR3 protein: CSARRQGGTNEKLFF
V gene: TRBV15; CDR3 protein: CATSRGDSTDTQYF
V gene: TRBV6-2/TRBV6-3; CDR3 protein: CATTDLPYEQYF
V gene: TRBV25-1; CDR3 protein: CASSEFSGGNYNEQFF
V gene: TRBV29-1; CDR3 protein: CSVVNREVAFF
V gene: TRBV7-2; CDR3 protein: CASSSKQETQYF
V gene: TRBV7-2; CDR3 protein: CASSLSPLWGATGETQYF
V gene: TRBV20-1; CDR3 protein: CSATKVGGGGNTEAFF
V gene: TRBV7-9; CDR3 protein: CASSLDRGREKLFF
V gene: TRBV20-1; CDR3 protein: CSASPAGLGAGELFF
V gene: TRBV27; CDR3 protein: CASSLTPGSGANVLTF
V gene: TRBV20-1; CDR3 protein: CSALQGPSDQPQHF
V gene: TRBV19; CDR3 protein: CASSFGTGYQPQHF